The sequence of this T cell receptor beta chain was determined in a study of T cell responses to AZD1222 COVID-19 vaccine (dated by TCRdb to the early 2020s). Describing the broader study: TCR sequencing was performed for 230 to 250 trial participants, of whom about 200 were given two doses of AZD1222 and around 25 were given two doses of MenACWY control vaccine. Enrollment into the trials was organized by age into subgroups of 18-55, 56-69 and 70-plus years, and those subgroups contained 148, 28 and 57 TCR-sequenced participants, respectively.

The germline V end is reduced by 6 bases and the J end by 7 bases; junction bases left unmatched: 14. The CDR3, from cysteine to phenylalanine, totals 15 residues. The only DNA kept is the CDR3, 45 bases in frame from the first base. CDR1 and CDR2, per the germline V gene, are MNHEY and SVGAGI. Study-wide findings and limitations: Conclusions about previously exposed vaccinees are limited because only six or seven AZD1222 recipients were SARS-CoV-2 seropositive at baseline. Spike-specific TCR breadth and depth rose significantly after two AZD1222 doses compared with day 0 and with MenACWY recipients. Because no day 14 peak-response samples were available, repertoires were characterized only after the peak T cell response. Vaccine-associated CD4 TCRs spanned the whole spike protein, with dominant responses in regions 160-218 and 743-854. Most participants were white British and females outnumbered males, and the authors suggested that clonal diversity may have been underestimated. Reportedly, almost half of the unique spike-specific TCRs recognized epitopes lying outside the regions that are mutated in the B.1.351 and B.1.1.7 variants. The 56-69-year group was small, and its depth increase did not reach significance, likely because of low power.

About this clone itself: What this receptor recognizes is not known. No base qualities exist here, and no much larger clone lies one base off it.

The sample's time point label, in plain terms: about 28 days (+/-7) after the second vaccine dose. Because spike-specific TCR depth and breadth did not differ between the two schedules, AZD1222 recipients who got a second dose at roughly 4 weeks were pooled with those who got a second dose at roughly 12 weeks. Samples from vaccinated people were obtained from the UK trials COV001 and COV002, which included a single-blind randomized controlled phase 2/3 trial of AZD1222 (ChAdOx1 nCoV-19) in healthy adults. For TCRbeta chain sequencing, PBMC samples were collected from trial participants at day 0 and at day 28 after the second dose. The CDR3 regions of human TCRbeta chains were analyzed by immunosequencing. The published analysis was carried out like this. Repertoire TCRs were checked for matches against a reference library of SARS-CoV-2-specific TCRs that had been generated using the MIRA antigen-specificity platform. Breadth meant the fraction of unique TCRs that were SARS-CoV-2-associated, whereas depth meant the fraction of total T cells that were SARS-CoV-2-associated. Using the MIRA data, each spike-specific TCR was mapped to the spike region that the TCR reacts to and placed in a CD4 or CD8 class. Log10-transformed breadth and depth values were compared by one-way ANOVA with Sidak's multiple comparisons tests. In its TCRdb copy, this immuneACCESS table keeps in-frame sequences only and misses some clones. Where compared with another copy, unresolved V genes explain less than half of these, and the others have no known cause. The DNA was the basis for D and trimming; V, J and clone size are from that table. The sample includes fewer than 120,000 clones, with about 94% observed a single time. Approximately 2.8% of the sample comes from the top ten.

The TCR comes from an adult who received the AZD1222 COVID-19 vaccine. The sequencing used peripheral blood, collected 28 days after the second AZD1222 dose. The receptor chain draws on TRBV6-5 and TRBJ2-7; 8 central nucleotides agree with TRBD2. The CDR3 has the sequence CASSPTGGGTREQYF. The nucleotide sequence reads TGTGCCAGCAGCCCAACCGGGGGGGGTACAAGGGAGCAGTACTTC.